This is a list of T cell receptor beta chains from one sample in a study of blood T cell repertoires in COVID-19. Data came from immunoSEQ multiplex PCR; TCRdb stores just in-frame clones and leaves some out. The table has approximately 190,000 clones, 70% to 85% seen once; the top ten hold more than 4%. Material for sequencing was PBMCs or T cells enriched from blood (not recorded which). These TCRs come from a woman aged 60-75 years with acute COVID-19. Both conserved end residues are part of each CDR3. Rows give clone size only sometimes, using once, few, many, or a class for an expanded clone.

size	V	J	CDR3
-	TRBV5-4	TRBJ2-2	CASSLRDLREGRSTGELFF
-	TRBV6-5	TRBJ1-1	CASSIVGTGITEAFF
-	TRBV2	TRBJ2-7	CASSLLAEYEQYF
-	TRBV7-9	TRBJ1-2	CASSSVLFYGYTF
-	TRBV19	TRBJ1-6	CASLRGWNSPLHF
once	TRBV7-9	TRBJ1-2	CASSLARSNYGYTF
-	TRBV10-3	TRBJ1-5	CAISAGESNQPQHF
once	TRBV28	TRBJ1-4	CASRGQAIEKLFF
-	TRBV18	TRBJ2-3	CASSPRGPGPRREGTQYF
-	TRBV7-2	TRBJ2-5	CASSLPSGRGQETQYF
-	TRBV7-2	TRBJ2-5	CATSRDRWQETQYF
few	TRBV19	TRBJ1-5	CASSRDRSNSNQPQHF
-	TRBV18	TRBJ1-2	CASSPATGWSGYTF
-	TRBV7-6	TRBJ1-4	CASSFSGKLFF
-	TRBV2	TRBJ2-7	CASSDLAGGVEQYF
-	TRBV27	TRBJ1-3	CASSLSDSSGNTIYF
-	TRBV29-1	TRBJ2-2	CSALYRGLTGELFF
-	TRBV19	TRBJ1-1	CASTPQGARNTEAFF
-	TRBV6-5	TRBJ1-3	CASSSEEGRSDTIYF
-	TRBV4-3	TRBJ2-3	CASSQVTGRGTDTQYF
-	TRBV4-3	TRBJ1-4	CASSRAGSNEKLFF
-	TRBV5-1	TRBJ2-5	CASSLRGSETQYF
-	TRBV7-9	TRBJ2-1	CASSLGQNEQFF
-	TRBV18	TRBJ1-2	CASSPKVLDSQYGYTF
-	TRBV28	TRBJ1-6	CASSPLGAGDGSPLHF
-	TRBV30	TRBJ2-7	CARGRGKYEQYF
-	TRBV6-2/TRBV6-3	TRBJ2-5	CASSYPPLQETQYF
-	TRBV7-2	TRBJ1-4	CASSLVRVTNEKLFF
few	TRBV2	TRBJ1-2	CASLGQGDYGYTF
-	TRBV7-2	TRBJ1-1	CASSLVGARTEAFF
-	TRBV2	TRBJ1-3	CASSPQGPRGNTIYF
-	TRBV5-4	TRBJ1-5	CASSTGGTFDQPQHF
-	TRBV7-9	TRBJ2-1	CASNAPGSSYNEQFF
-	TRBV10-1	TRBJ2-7	CASSENRGTSEVAYEQYF
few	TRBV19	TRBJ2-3	CASKQGTGEDTQYF
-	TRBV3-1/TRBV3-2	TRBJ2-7	CASSEGLAGVWNEQYF
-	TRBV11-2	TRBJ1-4	CASSLGRRDGEKLFF
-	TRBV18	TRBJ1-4	CASSPGHVRGEKLFF
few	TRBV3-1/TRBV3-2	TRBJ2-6	CASSHEQGANGANVLTF
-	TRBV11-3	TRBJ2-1	CASSVAGIADEQFF
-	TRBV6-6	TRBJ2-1	CASSLGGTSGLASSYNEQFF
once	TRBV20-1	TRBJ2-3	CSASGDSPGVSQYF
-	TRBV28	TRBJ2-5	CASSLQFGQQETQYF
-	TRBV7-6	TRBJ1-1	CASSLRGTEAFF
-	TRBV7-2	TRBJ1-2	CASSLARQNYGYTF
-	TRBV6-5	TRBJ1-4	CASIETGGYEKLFF
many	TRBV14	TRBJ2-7	CASSQVWGRHYEQYF
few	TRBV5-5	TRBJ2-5	CASSLASGYRETQYF
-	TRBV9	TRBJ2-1	CASSAGTSALLRNNEQFF
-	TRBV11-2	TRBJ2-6	CASSLAGQGYSGANVLTF
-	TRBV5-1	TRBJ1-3	CASSKESSGNTIYF